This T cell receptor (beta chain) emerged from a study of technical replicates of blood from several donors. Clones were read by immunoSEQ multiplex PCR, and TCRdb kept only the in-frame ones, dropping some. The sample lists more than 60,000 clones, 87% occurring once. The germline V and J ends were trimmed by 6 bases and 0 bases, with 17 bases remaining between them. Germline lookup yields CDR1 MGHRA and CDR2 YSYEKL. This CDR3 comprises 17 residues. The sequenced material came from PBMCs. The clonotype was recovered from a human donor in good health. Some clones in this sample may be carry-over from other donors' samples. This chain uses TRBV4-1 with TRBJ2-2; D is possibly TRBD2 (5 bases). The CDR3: CASSRRGQEANTGELFF. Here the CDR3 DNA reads TGCGCCAGCAGTCGCCGGGGTCAGGAAGCGAACACCGGGGAGCTGTTTTTT.